The present T cell receptor (beta chain) was sequenced within a study of OX40 agonist ivuxolimab in advanced cancers. In the study overall: Partial responses were observed in three patients, of whom one had hepatocellular carcinoma and two had cutaneous melanoma.

V was clipped by 5 bases and J by 8 bases; unmatched bases: 7. This CDR3 is built from 14 residues. The germline V gene encodes CDR1 LNHDA and CDR2 SQIVND (reference sequence). This clone was found a few times. TCRdb's table, derived via immunoSEQ multiplex PCR, lists solely in-frame clones and lacks some. The sample has fewer than 95,000 clones, 75% to 95% seen once. The sequenced sample was CD4+ or CD8+ T cells sorted from blood, obtained in a trial of the OX40 agonist ivuxolimab. The gene calls are TRBV19 and TRBJ1-4; 8 bases line up with TRBD1. The sequence was collected from an adult with an advanced solid tumor such as melanoma, head and neck, liver or kidney cancer. The CDR3, as DNA: TGTGCCAGTAGTGCCTGGACAGGGAAGGAAAAACTGTTTTTT. This gives the protein CASSAWTGKEKLFF.